This T cell receptor beta chain was observed in a study of early T cells in non-severe SARS-CoV-2 infection. About the research overall: Chains were unpaired, as sequencing was done on bulk RNA from unsorted whole blood.

Looked up from germline, CDR1 is MNHNY and CDR2 is SVGAGI (reference sequence). The CDR3 spans 14 residues. Trimming took off 6 bases at V and 3 bases at J, with 13 bases between the two ends. Findings of the study overall: The matching step, a VDJdb search, favored anti-spike CD8 responses and missed private and CD4 specificities.

This clonotype was observed a handful of times. The antigen remains unidentified. As part of library construction, unique molecular identifiers were attached to individual cDNA molecules. TCRdb reanalysed the 5' RACE reads using MiXCR and keeps one entry per CDR3 protein. This sample has tens of thousands of distinct CDR3 sequences, with 16% found just once. This TCR was recovered from an adult who was a healthcare worker with PCR-confirmed SARS-CoV-2 infection or an uninfected control (not recorded which). The chain carries TRBV6-6 and TRBJ2-3, with D tentatively TRBD1 (6 bases). The sample in question was whole blood, obtained at baseline. The CDR3 sequence: CASSPRGQTDTQYF. DNA for the CDR3: TGTGCCAGCAGCCCCCGGGGACAAACAGATACGCAGTATTTT.